Sequencing of this T cell receptor (beta chain) was carried out in a study of spatial heterogeneity in lung cancer. Study-level information: Detection consistently captured more beta-chain sequences than alpha-chain sequences. General study points: For expanded intratumoral alpha and beta TCRs, counts tracked tumor mutation counts.

TCRdb passed the 5' RACE reads through MiXCR, listing each CDR3 protein once. The sample includes about 3,500 distinct CDR3 sequences, roughly 4.6% seen only once; the top ten take roughly 30%. Documented time point: sample taken at primary tumor resection. Material for sequencing was whole RNA from tumor, nontumor lung or frozen PBMC, left unsorted. CDR1 and CDR2 (germline): SGHRS, YFSETQ. The CDR3 loop spans 15 amino acids. Trimming removed 3 bases from V and 3 bases from J; junction bases left unmatched: 9. This clonotype counts as medium-sized. Its antigen is not known. Because this beta chain is a stray read in a library intended to capture alpha chains, its abundance should not be given much weight.

The TCR comes from a female donor with early-stage non-small cell lung cancer. The gene calls are TRBV5-1 and TRBJ2-7; 7 bases match TRBD1. The material sequenced was lung tumor tissue, taken at surgery. The DNA for the CDR3 is TGCGCCAGCAGCTCCCGGACAGGACGGGGCTACGAGCAGTACTTC. Translated, it gives CASSSRTGRGYEQYF.